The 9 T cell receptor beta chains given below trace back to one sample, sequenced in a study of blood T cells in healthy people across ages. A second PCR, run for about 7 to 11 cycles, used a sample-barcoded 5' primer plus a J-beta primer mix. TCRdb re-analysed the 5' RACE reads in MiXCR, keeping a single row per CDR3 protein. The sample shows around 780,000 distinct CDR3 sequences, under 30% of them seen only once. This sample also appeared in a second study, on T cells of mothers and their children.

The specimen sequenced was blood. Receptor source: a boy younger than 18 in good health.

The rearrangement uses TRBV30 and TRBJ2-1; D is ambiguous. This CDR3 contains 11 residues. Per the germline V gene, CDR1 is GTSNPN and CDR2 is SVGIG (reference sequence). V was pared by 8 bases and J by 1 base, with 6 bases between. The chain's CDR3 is CALESYNEQFF. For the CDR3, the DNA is TGTGCCCTGGAATCCTACAATGAGCAGTTCTTC.

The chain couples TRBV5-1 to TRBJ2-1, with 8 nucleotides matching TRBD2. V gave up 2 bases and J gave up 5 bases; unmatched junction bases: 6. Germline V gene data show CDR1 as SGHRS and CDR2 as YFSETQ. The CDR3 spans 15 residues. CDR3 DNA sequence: TGCGCCAGCAGCTTACAGGCGGGGGGCCACAATGAGCAGTTCTTC. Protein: CASSLQAGGHNEQFF.

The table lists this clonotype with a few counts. CDR3 residues: CSVVGSAEGNEQFF. CDR3 in DNA: TGCAGCGTTGTGGGGTCAGCCGAGGGGAATGAGCAGTTCTTC. The chain combines TRBV29-1 with TRBJ2-1; perhaps D is TRBD1 or TRBD2 (5 bases each). V lost 4 bases and J lost 7, with 17 bases in between. Germline assignment: CDR1 SQVTM and CDR2 ANQGSEA. CDR3 length: 14 residues.

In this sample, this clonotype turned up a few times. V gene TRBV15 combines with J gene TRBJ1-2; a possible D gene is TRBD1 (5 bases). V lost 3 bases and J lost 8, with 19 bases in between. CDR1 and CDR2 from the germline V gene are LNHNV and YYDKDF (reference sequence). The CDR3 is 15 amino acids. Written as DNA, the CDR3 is TGTGCCACCAGCAGGTCGGGGCCTCATACAAACGGCTACACCTTC. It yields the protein CATSRSGPHTNGYTF.

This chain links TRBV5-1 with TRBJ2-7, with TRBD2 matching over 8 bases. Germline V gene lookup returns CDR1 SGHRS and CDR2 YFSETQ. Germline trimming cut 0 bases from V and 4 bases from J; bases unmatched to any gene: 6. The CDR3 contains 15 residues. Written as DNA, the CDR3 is TGCGCCAGCAGCTTGGTGGTTAGCGGGACTTACGAGCAGTACTTC. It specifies CASSLVVSGTYEQYF. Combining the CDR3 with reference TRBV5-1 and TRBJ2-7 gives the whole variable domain KAGVTQTPRYLIKTRGQQVTLSCSPISGHRSVSWYQQTPGQGLQFLFEYFSETQRNKGNFPGRFSGRQFSNSRSEMNVSTLELGDSALYLCASSLVVSGTYEQYFGPGTRLTVT.

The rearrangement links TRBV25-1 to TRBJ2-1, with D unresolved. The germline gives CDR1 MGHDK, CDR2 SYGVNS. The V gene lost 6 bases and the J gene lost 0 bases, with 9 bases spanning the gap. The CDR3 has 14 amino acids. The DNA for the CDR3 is TGTGCCAGCAGCAGGCCGAACTCCTACAATGAGCAGTTCTTC. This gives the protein CASSRPNSYNEQFF. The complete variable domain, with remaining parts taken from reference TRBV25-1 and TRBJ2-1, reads EADIYQTPRYLVIGTGKKITLECSQTMGHDKMYWYQQDPGMELHLIHYSYGVNSTEKGDLSSESTVSRIRTEHFPLTLESARPSHTSQYLCASSRPNSYNEQFFGPGTRLTVL.

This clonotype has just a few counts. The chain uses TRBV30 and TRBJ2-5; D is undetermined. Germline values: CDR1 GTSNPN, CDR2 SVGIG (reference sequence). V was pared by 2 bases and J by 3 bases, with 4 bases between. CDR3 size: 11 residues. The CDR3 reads CAWSNKETQYF. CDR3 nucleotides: TGTGCCTGGAGTAATAAAGAGACCCAGTACTTC.

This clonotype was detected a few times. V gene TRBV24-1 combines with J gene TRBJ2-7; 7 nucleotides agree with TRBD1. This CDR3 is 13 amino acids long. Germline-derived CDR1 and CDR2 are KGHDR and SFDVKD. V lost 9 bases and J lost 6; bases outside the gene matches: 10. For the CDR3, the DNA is TGTGCCACCGACAGGGCGGACGCGAGCGAGCAGTACTTC. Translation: CATDRADASEQYF.

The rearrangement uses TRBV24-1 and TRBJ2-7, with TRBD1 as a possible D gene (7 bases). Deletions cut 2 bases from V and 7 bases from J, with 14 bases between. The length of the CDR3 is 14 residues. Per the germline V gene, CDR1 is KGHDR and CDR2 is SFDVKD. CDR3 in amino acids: CATSDSGTAGEQYF. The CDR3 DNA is TGTGCCACCAGTGATTCAGGGACAGCGGGTGAGCAGTACTTC.